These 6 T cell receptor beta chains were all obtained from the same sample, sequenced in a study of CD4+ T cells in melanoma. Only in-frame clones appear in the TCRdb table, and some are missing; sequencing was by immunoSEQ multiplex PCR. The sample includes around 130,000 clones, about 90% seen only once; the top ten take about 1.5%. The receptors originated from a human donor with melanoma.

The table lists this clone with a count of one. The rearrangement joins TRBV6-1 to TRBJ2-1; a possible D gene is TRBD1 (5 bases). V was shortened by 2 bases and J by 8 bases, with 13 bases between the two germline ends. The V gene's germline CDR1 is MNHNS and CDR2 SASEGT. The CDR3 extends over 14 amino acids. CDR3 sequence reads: CASSENQGWDEQFF. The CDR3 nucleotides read TGTGCCAGCAGTGAAAATCAGGGATGGGATGAGCAGTTCTTC.

The CDR3 protein is CASSKAHGTSLPHVTEAFF. The DNA of the CDR3 is TGTGCCAGCAGCAAAGCGCACGGAACCTCCCTACCCCATGTAACTGAAGCTTTCTTT. The chain combines TRBV21-1 with TRBJ1-1. TRBV21-1 is tagged as a pseudogene. The CDR3 spans 19 residues.

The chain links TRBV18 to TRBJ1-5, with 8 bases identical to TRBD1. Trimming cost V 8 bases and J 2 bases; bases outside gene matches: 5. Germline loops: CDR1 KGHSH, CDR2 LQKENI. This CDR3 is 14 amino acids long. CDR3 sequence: CASTPGGGNQPQHF. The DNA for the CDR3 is TGTGCCAGCACTCCAGGGGGCGGCAATCAGCCCCAGCATTTT. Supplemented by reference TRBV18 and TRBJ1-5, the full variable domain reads NAGVMQNPRHLVRRRGQEARLRCSPMKGHSHVYWYRQLPEEGLKFMVYLQKENIIDESGMPKERFSAEFPKEGPSILRIQQVVRGDSAAYFCASTPGGGNQPQHFGDGTRLSIL.

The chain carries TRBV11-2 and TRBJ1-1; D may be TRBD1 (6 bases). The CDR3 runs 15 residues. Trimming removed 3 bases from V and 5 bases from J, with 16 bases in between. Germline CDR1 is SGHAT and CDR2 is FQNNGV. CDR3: CASSLMSPGATEAFF. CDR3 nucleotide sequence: TGTGCCAGCAGCTTGATGTCCCCGGGGGCAACTGAAGCTTTCTTT.

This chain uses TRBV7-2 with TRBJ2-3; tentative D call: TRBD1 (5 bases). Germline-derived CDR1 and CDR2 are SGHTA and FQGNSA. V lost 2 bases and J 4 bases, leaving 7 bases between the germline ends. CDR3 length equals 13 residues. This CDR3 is CASSLLGPDTQYF. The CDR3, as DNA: TGTGCCAGCAGCTTACTGGGGCCAGATACGCAGTATTTT.

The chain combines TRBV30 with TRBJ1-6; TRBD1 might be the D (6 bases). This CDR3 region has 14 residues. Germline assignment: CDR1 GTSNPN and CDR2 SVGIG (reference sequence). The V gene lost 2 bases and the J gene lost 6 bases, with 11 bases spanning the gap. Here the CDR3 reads CAWSWGPLNSPLHF. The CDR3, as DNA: TGTGCCTGGAGTTGGGGGCCCCTTAATTCACCCCTCCACTTT.